The 16 T cell receptor beta chains in this list originate from one sample, sequenced in a study of shared clonotypes between healthy human individuals. Some clones are missing from TCRdb's copy, which holds only in-frame ones; the method was immunoSEQ multiplex PCR. Of roughly 1.5 million clones detected, 98% appear once; the ten largest clones hold 0.45%. The sequenced material came from naive CD4+ T cells sorted from blood. This sample's subset: CD45RA+ positively selected. These receptors were obtained from a man aged 25-40 years in good health.

This rearrangement joins TRBV5-1 to TRBJ2-3; 8 bases map to TRBD2. Germline values: CDR1 SGHRS, CDR2 YFSETQ. This CDR3 spans 17 amino acids. The J segment lost 0 bases and the V segment lost 0 bases, leaving 6 bases of the junction unmatched. For the CDR3, the DNA is TGCGCCAGCAGCTTGGCCCGGACTAGCAGCAGCACAGATACGCAGTATTTT. Amino acid sequence: CASSLARTSSSTDTQYF.

This chain uses TRBV6-1 with TRBJ2-7; 7 bases match TRBD1. Germline V gene sequence: CDR1 MNHNS, CDR2 SASEGT. CDR3 size: 12 residues. V shed 4 bases, J shed 7 bases, and the junction held 4 bases outside the gene matches. The CDR3 is CASSVGTVEQYF. The CDR3 nucleotides are TGTGCCAGCAGTGTGGGGACAGTAGAGCAGTACTTC.

The chain combines TRBV28 with TRBJ2-1; possibly TRBD1 for D (5 bases). Germline loops: CDR1 MDHEN, CDR2 SYDVKM. The CDR3 covers 14 residues. V lost 3 bases and J lost 10, with 16 bases in between. The CDR3 is CASSLSPPQGEQFF. In DNA, the CDR3 is TGTGCCAGCAGTTTGTCTCCCCCGCAGGGAGAGCAGTTCTTC.

This sequence joins TRBV16 and TRBJ2-2; D not resolved. This CDR3 contains 14 residues. Germline V CDR1 and CDR2: KGHSY, FQNENV. V was trimmed by 6 bases and J by 6 bases, leaving 14 bases between them. Here the CDR3 DNA reads TGTGCCAGCAGTCCCATCATTTTTGCCGGGGAGCTGTTTTTT. It encodes CASSPIIFAGELFF.

The chain recombines TRBV5-1 with TRBJ1-3, with no clear D. The CDR3 has 15 amino acids. CDR1 SGHRS and CDR2 YFSETQ come from the germline V gene. V was trimmed by 3 bases and J by 0 bases, leaving 10 bases between them. This CDR3 reads CASSSDASSGNTIYF. In DNA, the CDR3 is TGCGCCAGCAGCTCGGACGCTAGCTCTGGAAACACCATATATTTT.

This rearrangement joins TRBV5-1 to TRBJ2-1, with TRBD1 as a possible D gene (5 bases). CDR1 is SGHRS and CDR2 is YFSETQ in the germline V gene. The V end was cut by 0 bases, the J end by 2 bases, with 12 bases between. The CDR3 length is 16 residues. The CDR3 region has the DNA TGCGCCAGCAGCTTGGGGGGCAGGTCAACCTACAATGAGCAGTTCTTC. Its protein product is CASSLGGRSTYNEQFF.

This chain uses TRBV4-1 with TRBJ2-3; possibly TRBD2 for D (6 bases). Trimming removed 1 base at V and 0 bases at J, with 8 bases between. Germline V gene data show CDR1 as MGHRA and CDR2 as YSYEKL. CDR3 size: 15 residues. CDR3 coding DNA: TGCGCCAGCAGCCAAGTAGCGGCTAGCACAGATACGCAGTATTTT. This encodes CASSQVAASTDTQYF.

The chain links TRBV19 to TRBJ2-7, with 7 bases matching TRBD2. Unmatched junction bases numbered 4, after V lost 5 bases and J lost 0 bases. The CDR3 extends over 14 amino acids. The germline V gene encodes CDR1 LNHDA and CDR2 SQIVND (reference sequence). The chain's CDR3 is CASSFGTNSYEQYF. DNA of the CDR3: TGTGCCAGTAGTTTTGGGACTAACTCCTACGAGCAGTACTTC.

The V gene is TRBV5-8, the J gene TRBJ2-1; D not certain. Germline CDR1 is SGHTS and CDR2 is YDEGEE. This CDR3 is built from 14 residues. The V and J ends lost 2 bases and 5 bases respectively, with 11 bases between them. CDR3 in amino acids: CASSLSVIHNEQFF. CDR3 DNA: TGTGCCAGCAGCTTATCTGTCATTCACAATGAGCAGTTCTTC.

V usage is TRBV5-4 and J usage is TRBJ2-1; possible D gene TRBD1, 5 bases. CDR3 length: 14 residues. Germline V lookup: CDR1 SGHNT, CDR2 YYREEE (reference sequence). V lost 0 bases and J lost 7, with 11 bases in between. CDR3 in DNA: TGTGCCAGCAGCTTGGATATCAGGGATAATGAGCAGTTCTTC. This translates into CASSLDIRDNEQFF.

The gene calls are TRBV6-5 and TRBJ2-7, with D perhaps TRBD1 (5 bases). Trimming removed 8 bases at V and 4 bases at J, with 9 bases between. CDR1 MNHEY and CDR2 SVGAGI come from the germline V gene. CDR3 size: 11 residues. This chain's CDR3 is CASQGSYEQYF. CDR3 DNA sequence: TGTGCCAGCCAGGGTTCTTACGAGCAGTACTTC.

This rearrangement joins TRBV2 to TRBJ2-7, with D unresolved. Germline loops: CDR1 SNHLY, CDR2 FYNNEI. V lost 5 bases and J lost 1, with 15 bases in between. This CDR3 region has 15 residues. In DNA form, the CDR3 reads TGTGCCAGCAGTTTTCGGCTAGGAATTTCCTACGAGCAGTACTTC. It codes for CASSFRLGISYEQYF.

The chain has TRBV28 and TRBJ1-5; a weak D match, TRBD1 (6 bases). The length of the CDR3 is 14 residues. V dropped 5 bases and J dropped 11 bases, with 19 bases sitting between them. Germline values: CDR1 MDHEN, CDR2 SYDVKM. The CDR3 coding sequence is TGTGCCAGCAGTGGCGTCGATGGCCCAGGGGCCCAGCATTTT. It encodes CASSGVDGPGAQHF.

The genes are TRBV5-4 and TRBJ1-1; D remains unclear. From germline, CDR1 is SGHNT and CDR2 YYREEE (reference sequence). V gave up 0 bases and J gave up 0 bases, with 6 bases separating them. There are 14 residues in the CDR3. CDR3 DNA sequence: TGTGCCAGCAGCTTGGCGTTCGTGAACACTGAAGCTTTCTTT. It is translated as CASSLAFVNTEAFF. The variable domain in full, completed from reference TRBV5-4 and TRBJ1-1, reads ETGVTQSPTHLIKTRGQQVTLRCSSQSGHNTVSWYQQALGQGPQFIFQYYREEENGRGNFPPRFSGLQFPNYSSELNVNALELDDSALYLCASSLAFVNTEAFFGQGTRLTVV.

The J gene is TRBJ2-1, the V gene TRBV5-1; 13 nucleotides align to TRBD2. CDR1 is SGHRS and CDR2 is YFSETQ in the germline V gene. The CDR3 is made up of 19 amino acids. J lost 0 bases, V lost 5 bases, and 11 bases had no gene match. CDR3 in amino acids: CASRPGTSGKMSSYNEQFF. In DNA, the CDR3 is TGCGCCAGCAGGCCCGGGACTAGCGGGAAAATGAGCTCCTACAATGAGCAGTTCTTC.

The chain links TRBV5-1 to TRBJ1-5; no clear D gene. Trimming left V 0 bases short and J 0 bases short, with 7 bases between. Germline loops: CDR1 SGHRS, CDR2 YFSETQ. The CDR3 has 15 residues. CDR3 region: CASSLDRNSNQPQHF. DNA for the CDR3: TGCGCCAGCAGCTTGGACAGAAATAGCAATCAGCCCCAGCATTTT.